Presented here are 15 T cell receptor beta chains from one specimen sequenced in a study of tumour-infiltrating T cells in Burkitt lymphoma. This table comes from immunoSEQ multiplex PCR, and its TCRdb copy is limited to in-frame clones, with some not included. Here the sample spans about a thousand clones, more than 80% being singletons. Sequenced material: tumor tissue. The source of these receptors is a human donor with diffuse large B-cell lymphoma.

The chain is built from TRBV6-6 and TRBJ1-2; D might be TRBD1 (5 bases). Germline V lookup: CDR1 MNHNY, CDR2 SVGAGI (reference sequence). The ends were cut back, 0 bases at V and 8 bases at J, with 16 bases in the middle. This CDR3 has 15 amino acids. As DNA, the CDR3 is TGTGCCAGCAGTTACTCTCTCGGGCGGGACGGGGGCTACACCTTC. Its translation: CASSYSLGRDGGYTF.

As DNA, the CDR3 is TGTGCCAGCAGCGGAGTCCGGTACCTCTCGCTTAAGGGGGCTGAAGCTTTCTTT. It is translated as CASSGVRYLSLKGAEAFF. V and J are TRBV25-1 and TRBJ1-1; D possibly corresponds to TRBD1 (6 bases). Germline V gives CDR1 MGHDK, CDR2 SYGVNS. This CDR3 has 18 residues. Trimming left V 6 bases short and J 6 bases short, with 29 bases between.

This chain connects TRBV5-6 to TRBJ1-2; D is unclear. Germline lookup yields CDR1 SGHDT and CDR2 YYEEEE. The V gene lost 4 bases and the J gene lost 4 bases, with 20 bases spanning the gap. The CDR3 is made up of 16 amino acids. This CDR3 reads CASSPLGGSPFYGYTF. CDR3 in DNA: TGTGCCAGCAGCCCTTTGGGAGGGTCCCCCTTCTATGGCTACACCTTC. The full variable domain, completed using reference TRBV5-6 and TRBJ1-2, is DAGVTQSPTHLIKTRGQQVTLRCSPKSGHDTVSWYQQALGQGPQFIFQYYEEEERQRGNFPDRFSGHQFPNYSSELNVNALLLGDSALYLCASSPLGGSPFYGYTFGSGTRLTVV.

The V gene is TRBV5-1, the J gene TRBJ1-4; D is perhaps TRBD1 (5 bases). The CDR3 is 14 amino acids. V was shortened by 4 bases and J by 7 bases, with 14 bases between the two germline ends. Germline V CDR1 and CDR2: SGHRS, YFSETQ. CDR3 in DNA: TGCGCCAGCAGCGGCGGGACTAGCGGTGAAAAACTGTTTTTT. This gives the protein CASSGGTSGEKLFF.

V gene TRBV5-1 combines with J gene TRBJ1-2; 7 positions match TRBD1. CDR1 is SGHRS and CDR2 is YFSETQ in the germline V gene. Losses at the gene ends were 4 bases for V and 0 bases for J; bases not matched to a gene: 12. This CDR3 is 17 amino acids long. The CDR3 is CASSRGQYEGANYGYTF. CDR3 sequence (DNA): TGCGCCAGCAGCAGGGGACAGTACGAGGGAGCTAACTATGGCTACACCTTC.

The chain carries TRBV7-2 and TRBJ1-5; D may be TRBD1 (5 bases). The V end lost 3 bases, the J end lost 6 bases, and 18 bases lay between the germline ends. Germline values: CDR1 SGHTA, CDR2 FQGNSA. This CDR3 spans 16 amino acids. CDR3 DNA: TGTGCCAGCAGCTTCCCCGGGACTGCTCGGGGTCAGCCCCAGCATTTT. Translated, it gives CASSFPGTARGQPQHF.

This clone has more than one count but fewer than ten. The DNA for the CDR3 is TGTGCCAGCAGTCAAACAGGCTACGAGCAGTACTTC. It translates to CASSQTGYEQYF. The chain links TRBV6-1 to TRBJ2-7; D is possibly TRBD1 (5 bases). The CDR3 extends over 12 amino acids. CDR1 is MNHNS and CDR2 is SASEGT in the germline V gene. Trimming removed 5 bases from V and 3 bases from J, with 8 bases in between.

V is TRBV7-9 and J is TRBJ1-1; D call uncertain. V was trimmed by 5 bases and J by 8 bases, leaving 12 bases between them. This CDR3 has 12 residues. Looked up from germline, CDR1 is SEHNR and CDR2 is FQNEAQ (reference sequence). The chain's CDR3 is CASSPYGREAFF. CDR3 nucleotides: TGTGCCAGCAGCCCCTACGGTAGGGAAGCTTTCTTT.

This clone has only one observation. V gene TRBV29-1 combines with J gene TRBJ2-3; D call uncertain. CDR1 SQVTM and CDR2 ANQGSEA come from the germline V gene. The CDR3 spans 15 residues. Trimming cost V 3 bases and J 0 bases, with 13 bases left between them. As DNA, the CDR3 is TGCAGCGTTGAGCCCATGTCGTTGAGCACAGATACGCAGTATTTT. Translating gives CSVEPMSLSTDTQYF.

CDR3 residues: CASSGRQGQKETQYF. The CDR3 DNA reads TGTGCCAGCAGTGGCCGACAGGGCCAGAAAGAGACCCAGTACTTC. V gene TRBV6-1 combines with J gene TRBJ2-5; 7 nucleotides align to TRBD1. V was clipped by 4 bases and J by 3 bases; unmatched bases: 8. The CDR3 is 15 amino acids. CDR1 MNHNS and CDR2 SASEGT come from the germline V gene.

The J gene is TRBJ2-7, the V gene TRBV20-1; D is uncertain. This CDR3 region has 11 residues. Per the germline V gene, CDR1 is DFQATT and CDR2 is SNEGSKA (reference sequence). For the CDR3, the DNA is TGCAGATCCGAGAGGTGGTACGAGCAGTACTTC. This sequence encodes CRSERWYEQYF.

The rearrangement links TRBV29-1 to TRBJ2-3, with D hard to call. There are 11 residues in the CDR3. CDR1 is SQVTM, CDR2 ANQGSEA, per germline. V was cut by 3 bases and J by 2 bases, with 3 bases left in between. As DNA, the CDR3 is TGCAGCGTTGAGCTCACAGATACGCAGTATTTT. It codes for CSVELTDTQYF.

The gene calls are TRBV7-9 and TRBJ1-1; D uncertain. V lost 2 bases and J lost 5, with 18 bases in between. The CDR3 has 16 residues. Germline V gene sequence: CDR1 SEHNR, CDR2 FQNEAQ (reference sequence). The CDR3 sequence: CASSLSPRTGGTEAFF. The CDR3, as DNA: TGTGCCAGCAGCTTATCCCCGCGAACGGGTGGGACTGAAGCTTTCTTT. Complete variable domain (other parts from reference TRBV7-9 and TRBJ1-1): DTGVSQNPRHKITKRGQNVTFRCDPISEHNRLYWYRQTLGQGPEFLTYFQNEAQLEKSRLLSDRFSAERPKGSFSTLEIQRTEQGDSAMYLCASSLSPRTGGTEAFFGQGTRLTVV.

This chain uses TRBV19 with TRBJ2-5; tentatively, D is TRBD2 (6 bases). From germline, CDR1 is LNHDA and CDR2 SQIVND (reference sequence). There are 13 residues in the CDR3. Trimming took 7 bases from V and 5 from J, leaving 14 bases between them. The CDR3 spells CASKLPAGETQYF. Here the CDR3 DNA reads TGTGCCAGTAAACTCCCCGCGGGGGAGACCCAGTACTTC.

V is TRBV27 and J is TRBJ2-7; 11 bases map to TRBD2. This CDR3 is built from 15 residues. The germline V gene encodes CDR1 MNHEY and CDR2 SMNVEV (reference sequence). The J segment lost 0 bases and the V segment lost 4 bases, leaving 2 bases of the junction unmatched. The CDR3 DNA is TGTGCCAGCAGTTATACTAGCGGGGGCTCCTACGAGCAGTACTTC. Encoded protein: CASSYTSGGSYEQYF.